The sequence of this TCR beta chain was determined in a study of early T cells in non-severe SARS-CoV-2 infection. Study as a whole: Unpaired chains resulted from sequencing bulk RNA of unsorted whole blood. Whole-study results and caveats: CD4 and private specificities were missed by VDJdb matching, which favored anti-spike CD8 responses.

Unique molecular identifiers were attached to individual cDNA molecules. TCRdb reprocessed the 5' RACE reads with MiXCR, giving one entry per CDR3 protein. The repertoire holds about 110,000 distinct CDR3 sequences, with roughly 12% as singletons. CDR1 and CDR2 from the germline V gene are MNHNY and SVGAGI (reference sequence). V was shortened by 4 bases and J by 2 bases, with 6 bases between the two germline ends. The CDR3 runs 12 residues. A word on this clonotype: Its antigen is still unknown.

The V gene is TRBV6-6, the J gene TRBJ2-7; no firm D call. The sequenced sample was whole blood, obtained at baseline. The receptor's source is an adult who was a healthcare worker with PCR-confirmed SARS-CoV-2 infection or an uninfected control (not recorded which). In DNA form, the CDR3 reads TGTGCCAGCAGTTCCCTTGCCTACGAGCAGTACTTC. This gives the protein CASSSLAYEQYF.